Listed below are T cell receptor beta chains from one sample, sequenced in a study of OX40 agonist ivuxolimab in advanced cancers. Sequencing used immunoSEQ multiplex PCR; TCRdb keeps in-frame clones, though not all of them. The data show about 88,000 clones, about 87% seen once. Here the sequenced sample was CD4+ or CD8+ T cells sorted from blood, taken in a trial of the OX40 agonist ivuxolimab. The receptors here all came from an adult with an advanced solid tumor such as melanoma, head and neck, liver or kidney cancer. The CDR3 runs from the conserved cysteine through the conserved F or W. A D gene is named only where the DNA matches it firmly. Clone size, where shown, is once, few, many, or a class for clones that have expanded.

d_call,j_call,clone_size,v_call,cdr3_aa,cdr3_nt
NA,TRBJ2-2,NA,TRBV19,CASMTRGSGNTGELFF,TGTGCCAGTATGACGCGGGGTAGCGGAAACACCGGGGAGCTGTTTTTT
TRBD1,TRBJ2-7,few,TRBV5-4,CASSSGTGGLNEQYF,TGTGCCAGCAGCTCGGGGACAGGGGGGCTCAACGAGCAGTACTTC
NA,TRBJ2-7,NA,TRBV7-2,CASSLEGGSSYEQYF,TGTGCCAGCAGCTTAGAGGGTGGGAGTTCCTACGAGCAGTACTTC
TRBD2,TRBJ2-1,NA,TRBV29-1,CSVPSGAGTMGNEQFF,TGCAGCGTCCCTTCGGGAGCGGGGACTATGGGTAATGAGCAGTTCTTC
NA,TRBJ1-6,NA,TRBV4-1,CASSQEGGGGSSYNSPLHF,TGCGCCAGCAGCCAAGAAGGAGGTGGGGGGAGCTCCTATAATTCACCCCTCCACTTT
NA,TRBJ2-2,NA,TRBV5-8,CASSLIRGTGELFF,TGTGCCAGCAGCTTGATCCGGGGAACGGGGGAGCTGTTTTTT
TRBD2,TRBJ2-1,NA,TRBV5-6,CASGLAGGYEQFF,TGTGCCAGCGGACTAGCGGGAGGATATGAGCAGTTCTTC
NA,TRBJ1-5,NA,TRBV6-6,CASRGDGHNQPQHF,TGTGCCAGCAGGGGGGACGGCCACAATCAGCCCCAGCATTTT
TRBD2,TRBJ2-1,NA,TRBV11-2,CASSLDRLRLAGATYNEQFF,TGTGCCAGCAGCTTAGACCGCCTCCGGCTAGCGGGAGCAACCTACAATGAGCAGTTCTTC
NA,TRBJ1-5,NA,TRBV6-6,CASMGTEPQHF,TGTGCCAGCATGGGGACGGAGCCCCAGCATTTT
NA,TRBJ2-1,NA,TRBV6-6,CASRPGTRAPYNEQFF,TGTGCCAGCAGGCCAGGGACGAGGGCGCCCTACAATGAGCAGTTCTTC
TRBD1,TRBJ2-7,NA,TRBV18,CASSPQMPGTGGFYEQYF,TGTGCCAGCTCACCACAGATGCCCGGGACAGGGGGCTTTTACGAGCAGTACTTC
TRBD1,TRBJ2-4,NA,TRBV6-1,CASSGQGGNIQYF,TGTGCCAGCAGTGGACAGGGGGGAAACATTCAGTACTTC
NA,TRBJ1-2,NA,TRBV29-1,CSVIPRGGGDNYGYTF,TGCAGCGTCATCCCCCGGGGCGGGGGGGATAACTATGGCTACACCTTC
NA,TRBJ2-7,NA,TRBV2,CASVLELGNEQYF,TGTGCCAGCGTCTTGGAACTAGGCAACGAGCAGTACTTC
NA,TRBJ1-5,NA,TRBV29-1,CSVMEGTHQPQHF,TGCAGCGTAATGGAGGGAACCCATCAGCCCCAGCATTTT
TRBD2,TRBJ2-7,NA,TRBV19,CASSMYFAGGTYEQYF,TGTGCCAGTAGTATGTATTTCGCGGGAGGGACCTACGAGCAGTACTTC
NA,TRBJ1-1,NA,TRBV18,CASSPRQLAAEAFF,TGTGCCAGCTCACCACGTCAACTTGCGGCTGAAGCTTTCTTT